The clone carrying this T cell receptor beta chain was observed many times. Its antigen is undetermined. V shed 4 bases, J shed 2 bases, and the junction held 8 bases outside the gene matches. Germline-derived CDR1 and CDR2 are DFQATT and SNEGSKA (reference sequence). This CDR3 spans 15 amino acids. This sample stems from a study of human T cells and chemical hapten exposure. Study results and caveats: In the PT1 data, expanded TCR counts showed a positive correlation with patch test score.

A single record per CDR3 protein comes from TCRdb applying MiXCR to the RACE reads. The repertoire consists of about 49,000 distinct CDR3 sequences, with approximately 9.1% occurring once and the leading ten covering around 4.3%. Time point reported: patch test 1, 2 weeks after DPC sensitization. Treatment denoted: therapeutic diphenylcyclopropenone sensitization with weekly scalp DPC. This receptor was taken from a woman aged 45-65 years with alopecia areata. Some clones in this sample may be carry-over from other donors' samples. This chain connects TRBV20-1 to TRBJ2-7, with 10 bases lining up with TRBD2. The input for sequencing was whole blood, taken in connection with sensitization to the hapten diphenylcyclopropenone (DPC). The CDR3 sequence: CSATKTGTSAYEQYF. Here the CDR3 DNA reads TGCAGTGCTACCAAAACCGGGACTAGCGCCTACGAGCAGTACTTC.